This is a list of T cell receptor beta chains from one sample in a study of T cell responses to AZD1222 COVID-19 vaccine. Sequenced by immunoSEQ multiplex PCR; TCRdb stores in-frame clones only, minus some. Among roughly 150,000 clones listed, 80% to 95% were seen once. The starting material was peripheral blood, obtained on day 0 of AZD1222 vaccination. Every receptor here comes from an adult in good health. Each CDR3 is given with its conserved first and last residue. A D gene is named only where the DNA matches it firmly. Only part of the rows carry a size: once, few, many, or a class if the clone is expanded.

TRBJ1-2 | TRBV3-1/TRBV3-2 | TRBD1 | once | CASSQDLTGLGYTF | TGTGCCAGCAGCCAAGATTTGACAGGGCTCGGCTACACCTTC
TRBJ2-3 | TRBV12-3/TRBV12-4 | NA | NA | CASSSGGTDTQYF | TGTGCCAGCAGTTCCGGGGGCACAGATACGCAGTATTTT
TRBJ1-2 | TRBV28 | TRBD1 | NA | CASSVTGGAGYTF | TGTGCCAGCAGCGTTACAGGGGGAGCTGGCTACACCTTC
TRBJ1-1 | TRBV7-2 | NA | NA | CASSPLGATPEAFF | TGTGCCAGCAGCCCCCTCGGGGCAACCCCGGAAGCTTTCTTT
TRBJ2-1 | TRBV7-7 | TRBD2 | NA | CASSKLAGGYNEQFF | TGTGCCAGCAGCAAACTAGCGGGGGGCTACAATGAGCAGTTCTTC
TRBJ2-1 | TRBV4-2 | TRBD2 | NA | CASTSVGRGGDNEQFF | TGTGCCAGCACCTCGGTTGGGCGGGGGGGCGACAATGAGCAGTTCTTC
TRBJ1-5 | TRBV5-6 | TRBD1 | NA | CASSGGTGSNQPQHF | TGTGCCAGCAGCGGAGGGACAGGGAGCAATCAGCCCCAGCATTTT
TRBJ1-2 | TRBV10-3 | NA | NA | CAISETGTNYGYTF | TGTGCCATCAGTGAAACAGGGACTAACTATGGCTACACCTTC
TRBJ1-1 | TRBV12-5 | NA | NA | CASGLGSVGVFTEAFF | TGTGCTAGTGGTTTGGGGTCCGTTGGTGTTTTCACTGAAGCTTTCTTT
TRBJ2-1 | TRBV30 | TRBD1 | NA | CAWSAGQGAAYNEQFF | TGTGCCTGGAGTGCTGGACAGGGGGCCGCCTACAATGAGCAGTTCTTC
TRBJ2-7 | TRBV7-3 | NA | NA | CASSLTPASYEQYF | TGTGCCAGCAGCTTAACGCCTGCCTCGTATGAGCAGTACTTC
TRBJ2-7 | TRBV5-1 | TRBD2 | NA | CASRVGTSQDEQYF | TGCGCCAGCAGGGTAGGGACTAGTCAGGACGAGCAGTACTTC
TRBJ2-3 | TRBV6-5 | NA | NA | CASSYSRGRPDTQYF | TGTGCCAGCAGTTACTCGAGGGGTAGACCAGATACGCAGTATTTT
TRBJ1-2 | TRBV15 | NA | NA | CATSRDRLNYGYTF | TGTGCCACCAGCAGAGACAGGCTTAACTATGGCTACACCTTC
TRBJ1-5 | TRBV27 | NA | NA | CASSLVEDQPQHF | TGTGCCAGCAGTTTAGTAGAAGATCAGCCCCAGCATTTT
TRBJ2-6 | TRBV7-3 | TRBD2 | NA | CASSLTVLAGASGANVLTF | TGTGCCAGCAGCTTAACTGTACTAGCGGGAGCCTCTGGGGCCAACGTCCTGACTTTC